This T cell receptor (beta chain) was found in a study of response to subunit inactivated influenza vaccine. V was trimmed by 7 bases and J by 1 base, leaving 13 bases between them. The CDR3 is made up of 13 amino acids. Germline CDR1 SQVTM, CDR2 ANQGSEA. Each CDR3 protein gets one entry after TCRdb re-called the RT-PCR reads with MiXCR. This repertoire shows 400,000 to 650,000 distinct CDR3 sequences, approximately 7.7% found once; its top ten account for under 15%. This clonotype was counted many times. The source is a man between 50 and 69 years old who received an inactivated influenza vaccine. This chain joins TRBV29-1 and TRBJ1-1; D is unresolved. The sequencing used PBMCs from blood, collected 23 months after vaccination. CDR3 amino acids: CSAQAGWNTEAFF. CDR3 sequence (DNA): TGCAGCGCCCAAGCAGGATGGAACACTGAAGCTTTCTTT.